One and the same sample provided the 20 T cell receptor beta chains below, sequenced in a study of cytomegalovirus exposure and HLA in healthy donors (dated by TCRdb to 2015 to 2018). The method behind the library was the immunoSEQ multiplex PCR assay. A mixture of 60 forward primers for TCR Vbeta segments and 13 reverse primers for TCR Jbeta segments was used in the multiplex PCR. Drawn from immuneACCESS, this table holds only the in-frame rearrangements with V and J called that TCRdb kept. Clones are partly lost; checked studies trace under half to an unresolved V gene and leave the rest unexplained. Within this sample are about 190,000 clones, with 77% of them counted one time only. The biggest ten clones account for 2% to 2.5% of the sample. Input material: PBMCs. The receptors shown here come from a woman in her twenties or thirties in good health and CMV-seropositive.

This clone was seen a single time. The rearrangement joins TRBV29-1 to TRBJ1-2; 7 bases are a match to TRBD1. Germline V gives CDR1 SQVTM, CDR2 ANQGSEA. The CDR3 spans 13 residues. Trimming removed 3 bases from V and 4 bases from J; junction bases left unmatched: 5. DNA for the CDR3: TGCAGCGTTGAGGGACAGCAGACCTATGGCTACACCTTC. It specifies CSVEGQQTYGYTF.

The chain carries TRBV5-1 and TRBJ2-1; D perhaps matches TRBD2 (5 bases). The germline gives CDR1 SGHRS, CDR2 YFSETQ. V gave up 4 bases and J gave up 5 bases, with 10 bases separating them. This CDR3 comprises 13 residues. The CDR3 loop reads CASSAGPDNEQFF. The CDR3, as DNA: TGCGCCAGCAGCGCGGGCCCGGACAATGAGCAGTTCTTC.

The V gene is TRBV11-2, the J gene TRBJ2-7; weak D call: TRBD2 (5 bases). This CDR3 has 12 residues. Looked up from germline, CDR1 is SGHAT and CDR2 is FQNNGV. Between the trimmed V and J ends, which lost 4 bases and 6 bases, there was a span of 10 bases. CDR3 in DNA: TGTGCCAGCAGCTCGTCGAGGGTCGAGCAGTACTTC. It yields the protein CASSSSRVEQYF.

The V and J genes are TRBV11-2 and TRBJ2-2; 7 bases are shared with TRBD1. The J segment lost 3 bases and the V segment lost 5 bases, leaving 15 bases of the junction unmatched. CDR1 and CDR2 (germline): SGHAT, FQNNGV. The length of the CDR3 is 18 residues. This chain's CDR3 is CASSTSTGFVQDTGELFF. CDR3 nucleotides: TGTGCCAGCAGCACGTCGACAGGGTTCGTTCAAGACACCGGGGAGCTGTTTTTT.

The gene calls are TRBV30 and TRBJ2-1, with D tentatively TRBD1 (6 bases). V shed 4 bases and J shed 10 bases, with 23 bases lying between them. Per germline, CDR1 GTSNPN and CDR2 SVGIG (reference sequence). This CDR3 has 15 amino acids. The CDR3: CAWIPAQGQRGEQFF. The CDR3 region has the DNA TGTGCCTGGATACCCGCCCAGGGACAAAGGGGGGAGCAGTTCTTC.

The rearrangement joins TRBV29-1 to TRBJ2-7; possible D gene TRBD2, 5 bases. The germline V gene encodes CDR1 SQVTM and CDR2 ANQGSEA. This CDR3 is 14 amino acids long. V lost 5 bases and J 5 bases, leaving 19 bases between the germline ends. In DNA form, the CDR3 reads TGCAGCGTTTTTGATCGAGGGAATCCGGACGAGCAGTACTTC. Protein: CSVFDRGNPDEQYF.

This chain joins TRBV11-3 and TRBJ2-7; 7 nucleotides agree with TRBD1. The CDR3 has 13 residues. CDR1 is SGHNT, CDR2 YENEEA, per germline. The V gene end was trimmed by 5 bases and the J gene end by 6 bases; junction bases not matched to a gene: 7. CDR3 loop: CASSREQGTEQYF. CDR3 in DNA: TGTGCCAGCAGCCGCGAACAGGGGACCGAGCAGTACTTC.

The chain combines TRBV18 with TRBJ2-1, with 11 bases fitting TRBD2. Trimming removed 2 bases from V and 9 bases from J; junction bases left unmatched: 6. Germline V gene sequence: CDR1 KGHSH, CDR2 LQKENI. The CDR3 is 15 amino acids. CDR3 in amino acids: CASSPNSGGAIEQFF. The CDR3 region has the DNA TGTGCCAGCTCACCAAATAGCGGGGGGGCAATTGAGCAGTTCTTC.

There are a few counts of this clone. The V call is TRBV2, the J call TRBJ2-3; 10 bases fit TRBD1. Germline V gives CDR1 SNHLY, CDR2 FYNNEI. This CDR3 spans 14 amino acids. Unmatched junction bases numbered 7, after V lost 7 bases and J lost 6 bases. The CDR3 DNA is TGTGCCAGCAAGAGAGACAGGGGGCCCGATACGCAGTATTTT. Translating gives CASKRDRGPDTQYF.

The V and J genes are TRBV30 and TRBJ1-1, with 9 bases aligning to TRBD1. The germline V gene encodes CDR1 GTSNPN and CDR2 SVGIG (reference sequence). V was pared by 5 bases and J by 2 bases, with 9 bases of the junction left unmatched. The CDR3 totals 15 residues. Written as DNA, the CDR3 is TGTGCCTGGCTCGGGACAGGGAGCCTTAACACTGAAGCTTTCTTT. As protein: CAWLGTGSLNTEAFF.

Only one count was recorded for this clone. The chain employs TRBV28 and TRBJ2-6, with D perhaps TRBD1 (6 bases). The CDR3 contains 15 residues. The V gene lost 5 bases and the J gene lost 5 bases, with 13 bases spanning the gap. Germline V gives CDR1 MDHEN, CDR2 SYDVKM. CDR3 in DNA: TGTGCCAGCAGTCGGATACAGGGCCGGGCCAACGTCCTGACTTTC. This encodes CASSRIQGRANVLTF.

This chain uses TRBV18 with TRBJ2-5; no clear D. This CDR3 spans 14 amino acids. V lost 4 bases, J lost 1 base, and 10 bases lay in between. Germline values: CDR1 KGHSH, CDR2 LQKENI. CDR3 nucleotide sequence: TGTGCCAGCTCACACCCCCCGGGCCAAGAGACCCAGTACTTC. Protein: CASSHPPGQETQYF. Looking up the rest from reference TRBV18 and TRBJ2-5 gives the full variable domain: NAGVMQNPRHLVRRRGQEARLRCSPMKGHSHVYWYRQLPEEGLKFMVYLQKENIIDESGMPKERFSAEFPKEGPSILRIQQVVRGDSAAYFCASSHPPGQETQYFGPGTRLLVL.

The chain couples TRBV4-3 to TRBJ2-7; 9 nucleotides agree with TRBD2. Germline V gene data show CDR1 as LGHNA and CDR2 as YSLEER. The CDR3 is 15 amino acids. V lost 1 base and J lost 2; bases outside the gene matches: 3. The CDR3 nucleotides read TGCGCCAGCAGCCAAGTGGGCGGGAGGGCCTACGAGCAGTACTTC. Its translation: CASSQVGGRAYEQYF.

The V gene is TRBV28, the J gene TRBJ1-2, with D possibly being TRBD1 (5 bases). The CDR3 has 17 amino acids. Trimming took 1 base from V and 0 from J, leaving 15 bases between them. Germline V gene data show CDR1 as MDHEN and CDR2 as SYDVKM. The CDR3 sequence: CASSLYGGEAPNYGYTF. The CDR3 bases are TGTGCCAGCAGTTTATATGGGGGGGAGGCCCCTAACTATGGCTACACCTTC.

The chain couples TRBV6-5 to TRBJ1-1, with 11 bases aligning to TRBD1. The CDR3 spans 16 residues. Germline V gene lookup returns CDR1 MNHEY and CDR2 SVGAGI. V lost 2 bases, J lost 6 bases, and 8 bases stayed unmatched. CDR3 protein: CASSYRRDRGGSEAFF. Here the CDR3 DNA reads TGTGCCAGCAGTTACCGGCGGGACAGGGGGGGATCTGAAGCTTTCTTT.

The CDR3 nucleotides read TGTGCCAGCAGTGGCGCTTACGGAGTCCCGGGACAAGGAGATACGCAGTATTTT. Protein: CASSGAYGVPGQGDTQYF. V and J are TRBV28 and TRBJ2-3; TRBD1 is a possible D gene (6 bases). V dropped 5 bases and J dropped 5 bases, with 26 bases sitting between them. The CDR3 contains 18 residues. Germline V gene sequence: CDR1 MDHEN, CDR2 SYDVKM. Looking up the rest from reference TRBV28 and TRBJ2-3 gives the full variable domain: DVKVTQSSRYLVKRTGEKVFLECVQDMDHENMFWYRQDPGLGLRLIYFSYDVKMKEKGDIPEGYSVSREKKERFSLILESASTNQTSMYLCASSGAYGVPGQGDTQYFGPGTRLTVL.

V and J are TRBV4-3 and TRBJ2-2; TRBD2 might be the D (5 bases). With 1 base removed from V and 1 base from J, the gap between germline ends came to 7 bases. Germline-derived CDR1 and CDR2 are LGHNA and YSLEER. The CDR3 runs to 15 residues. In DNA form, the CDR3 reads TGCGCCAGCAGCCAAGGACGGGGGAACACCGGGGAGCTGTTTTTT. Residues: CASSQGRGNTGELFF.

The V call is TRBV27, the J call TRBJ1-5; the D is unclear. The CDR3 is 13 residues long. The germline V gene encodes CDR1 MNHEY and CDR2 SMNVEV (reference sequence). V was cut by 5 bases and J by 7 bases, with 12 bases left in between. DNA for the CDR3: TGTGCCAGCAGTACAGTCAGGTCCCAGCCCCAGCATTTT. Translated, it gives CASSTVRSQPQHF.

The chain recombines TRBV2 with TRBJ2-1; 9 nucleotides match TRBD2. The CDR3 covers 16 residues. Germline values: CDR1 SNHLY, CDR2 FYNNEI. Trimming at V came to 1 base and at J to 3 bases, leaving 4 bases not matched to a gene. As DNA, the CDR3 is TGTGCCAGCAGTGAAGTGCGACTAGCGGTCTACAATGAGCAGTTCTTC. This translates into CASSEVRLAVYNEQFF.

The chain has TRBV7-3 and TRBJ2-3; tentatively, D is TRBD1 (6 bases). V was shortened by 4 bases and J by 1 base, with 9 bases between the two germline ends. Germline CDR1 is SGHTA and CDR2 is FQGTGA. The CDR3 is 14 residues long. CDR3 in amino acids: CASSSRGRTDTQYF. CDR3 nucleotides: TGTGCCAGCAGCTCCAGGGGTCGCACAGATACGCAGTATTTT.